The clone carrying this T cell receptor beta chain was counted many times. The sample is drawn from a study of neurological immune-mediated disorders. With 4 bases removed from V and 5 bases from J, the gap between germline ends came to 12 bases. CDR3 length equals 13 residues. Germline V gene data show CDR1 as SQVTM and CDR2 as ANQGSEA. In TCRdb, the 5' RACE reads were re-called with MiXCR into one record per CDR3 protein. The sample holds tens of thousands of distinct CDR3 sequences; about 6.2% are singletons and the top ten take roughly 40%. This receptor was obtained from a man aged 18 to 29 in good health. Sequenced material: CD8+ T cells from blood. The chain has TRBV29-1 and TRBJ1-5; D may be TRBD1 (5 bases). The CDR3 bases are TGCAGCGTTGGTGGGACCCCTGATCAGCCCCAGCATTTT. It is translated as CSVGGTPDQPQHF. Looking up the rest from reference TRBV29-1 and TRBJ1-5 gives the full variable domain: SAVISQKPSRDICQRGTSLTIQCQVDSQVTMMFWYRQQPGQSLTLIATANQGSEATYESGFVIDKFPISRPNLTFSTLTVSNMSPEDSSIYLCSVGGTPDQPQHFGDGTRLSIL.